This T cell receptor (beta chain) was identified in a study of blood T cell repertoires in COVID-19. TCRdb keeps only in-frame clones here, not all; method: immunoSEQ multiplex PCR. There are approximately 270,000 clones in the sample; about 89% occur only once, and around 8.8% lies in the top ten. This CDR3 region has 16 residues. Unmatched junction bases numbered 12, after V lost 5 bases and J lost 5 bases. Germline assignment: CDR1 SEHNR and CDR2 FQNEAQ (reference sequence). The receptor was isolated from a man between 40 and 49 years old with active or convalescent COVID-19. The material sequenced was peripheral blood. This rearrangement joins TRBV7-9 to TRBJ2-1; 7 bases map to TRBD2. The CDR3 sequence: CASSPLTSRLHNEQFF. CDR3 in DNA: TGTGCCAGCAGCCCCCTGACTAGCCGTCTCCACAATGAGCAGTTCTTC.